These T cell receptor beta chains were read from a single sample in a study of response to subunit inactivated influenza vaccine. Each CDR3 protein gets one entry after TCRdb re-called the RT-PCR reads with MiXCR. The sample holds hundreds of thousands of distinct CDR3 sequences, about 18% seen once. This specimen was PBMCs from blood, taken 5 to 6 days after vaccination. These receptors were collected from a man between 50 and 59 years old who received an inactivated influenza vaccine. Each CDR3 is given with its conserved first and last residue. Each record gives: V gene, clone size, D gene, J gene, CDR3 DNA, CDR3 protein. A D gene is named only where the DNA matches it firmly. Where a row states a size, it is once, few, many or the class of an expanded clone; other rows omit it.

v_call: TRBV7-9; clone_size: -; d_call: -; j_call: TRBJ2-5; cdr3_nt: TGTGCCAGCAGCCCGTCTGGCAGCTTCGGGGAGACCCAGTACTTC; cdr3_aa: CASSPSGSFGETQYF
v_call: TRBV12-3/TRBV12-4; clone_size: few; d_call: -; j_call: TRBJ2-2; cdr3_nt: TGTGCCAGCAGTTTAGTCCCGGGGCGGACCGGGGAGCTGTTTTTT; cdr3_aa: CASSLVPGRTGELFF
v_call: TRBV5-1; clone_size: few; d_call: TRBD2; j_call: TRBJ2-5; cdr3_nt: TGCGCCAGCAGCCTATCTAGCGGGGGGGCCTCGGAGACCCAGTACTTC; cdr3_aa: CASSLSSGGASETQYF
v_call: TRBV5-1; clone_size: few; d_call: -; j_call: TRBJ1-5; cdr3_nt: TGCGCCAGCAGCTTGGGGGACGGACGCAATCAGCCCCAGCATTTT; cdr3_aa: CASSLGDGRNQPQHF
v_call: TRBV9; clone_size: few; d_call: TRBD2; j_call: TRBJ2-1; cdr3_nt: TGTGCCAGCAGCGTAAACACGGGAGGGCCAGGTGAGCAGTTCTTC; cdr3_aa: CASSVNTGGPGEQFF
v_call: TRBV6-2/TRBV6-3; clone_size: many; d_call: -; j_call: TRBJ1-5; cdr3_nt: TGTGCCAGCAGTTTAGGAGGCACTCAGCCCCAGCATTTT; cdr3_aa: CASSLGGTQPQHF
v_call: TRBV27; clone_size: -; d_call: TRBD1; j_call: TRBJ1-1; cdr3_nt: TGTGCCAGCGGTCTTTACCAGGGGGCATTAGAGGAAGCTTTCTTT; cdr3_aa: CASGLYQGALEEAFF
v_call: TRBV5-1; clone_size: few; d_call: -; j_call: TRBJ2-1; cdr3_nt: TGCGCCAGCAGCTTGGATTATAACAATGAGCAGTTCTTC; cdr3_aa: CASSLDYNNEQFF
v_call: TRBV6-1; clone_size: -; d_call: -; j_call: TRBJ1-4; cdr3_nt: TGTGCCAGCAACAGAAATGAAAAACTGTTTTTT; cdr3_aa: CASNRNEKLFF
v_call: TRBV12-3/TRBV12-4; clone_size: -; d_call: -; j_call: TRBJ2-7; cdr3_nt: TGTGCCAGCAGTTTAGGGACTTCGAGCTCCTACGAGCAGTACTTC; cdr3_aa: CASSLGTSSSYEQYF
v_call: TRBV20-1; clone_size: few; d_call: -; j_call: TRBJ1-4; cdr3_nt: TGCAGTGCTAGACACCCACTCGGGCAACTGTTTTTT; cdr3_aa: CSARHPLGQLFF
v_call: TRBV10-3; clone_size: few; d_call: TRBD1; j_call: TRBJ2-2; cdr3_nt: TGTGCCATCAGTGCCGACAGGGCTTCAGGGACCGGGGAGCTGTTTTTT; cdr3_aa: CAISADRASGTGELFF
v_call: TRBV7-2; clone_size: -; d_call: -; j_call: TRBJ2-4; cdr3_nt: TGTGCCAGCAGCTTAGCGATCTTGTCGGGCAAAAACATTCAGTACTTC; cdr3_aa: CASSLAILSGKNIQYF
v_call: TRBV7-2; clone_size: few; d_call: -; j_call: TRBJ2-5; cdr3_nt: TGTGCCAGCAGCTTAGCGATGAGGTCCCGTGAGACCCAGTACTTC; cdr3_aa: CASSLAMRSRETQYF
v_call: TRBV12-3/TRBV12-4; clone_size: many; d_call: -; j_call: TRBJ2-7; cdr3_nt: TGTGCCAGCAGCCTCCGTCCCTCTTCCGAGCAGTACTTC; cdr3_aa: CASSLRPSSEQYF
v_call: TRBV30; clone_size: few; d_call: TRBD1; j_call: TRBJ1-5; cdr3_nt: TGTGCCTGGAGTTCCGGACAGGCTAATCAGCCCCAGCATTTT; cdr3_aa: CAWSSGQANQPQHF